These T cell receptor beta chains were read from a single sample in a study of T cell changes during pregnancy in multiple sclerosis. Libraries were prepared by immunoSEQ multiplex PCR; TCRdb keeps only in-frame clonotypes and omits some of them. In the table there are about 75,000 clones, around 92% of which are singletons. The material was peripheral blood, obtained in the first trimester of pregnancy. These TCRs come from a female donor in good health, enrolled as a control in a pregnancy study. The CDR3 runs from the conserved cysteine through the conserved F or W. The order of the fields is V gene, J gene, D gene, clone size, CDR3 DNA, CDR3 protein. The D gene is left open where the match is weak. Size tells how often a clone was seen (once, few, many) or the class of an expanded clone, and some rows leave it out.

V gene: TRBV6-5; J gene: TRBJ1-1; D gene: TRBD1; clone size: -; CDR3 DNA: TGTGCCAGCAGCCCAAAGACAGGGTTGGACACTGAAGCTTTCTTT; CDR3 protein: CASSPKTGLDTEAFF
V gene: TRBV6-1; J gene: TRBJ2-3; D gene: TRBD2; clone size: -; CDR3 DNA: TGTGCCAGCAGTGAAGAAGCGGGGGCCTGGGGTACGCAGTATTTT; CDR3 protein: CASSEEAGAWGTQYF
V gene: TRBV5-4; J gene: TRBJ1-2; D gene: -; clone size: -; CDR3 DNA: TGTGCCAGCAGCTTGGCCGTGACAACAGCTAACTATGGCTACACCTTC; CDR3 protein: CASSLAVTTANYGYTF
V gene: TRBV27; J gene: TRBJ1-6; D gene: TRBD1; clone size: -; CDR3 DNA: TGTGCCAGCAGTTTAACGACAGGGGGCGGTTCACCCCTCCACTTT; CDR3 protein: CASSLTTGGGSPLHF
V gene: TRBV4-2; J gene: TRBJ2-1; D gene: TRBD2; clone size: -; CDR3 DNA: TGTGCCAGCAGCCCCGGACTAGCGGGGTTGAGTGAGCAGTTCTTC; CDR3 protein: CASSPGLAGLSEQFF
V gene: TRBV19; J gene: TRBJ2-2; D gene: -; clone size: -; CDR3 DNA: TGTGCCAGTAGAAAGGCGGGGACCGGGGAGCTGTTTTTT; CDR3 protein: CASRKAGTGELFF
V gene: TRBV4-3; J gene: TRBJ1-1; D gene: -; clone size: -; CDR3 DNA: TGCGCCAGCAGCCAAGATTGGCGGGGTGGCACTGAAGCTTTCTTT; CDR3 protein: CASSQDWRGGTEAFF
V gene: TRBV19; J gene: TRBJ2-1; D gene: TRBD2; clone size: -; CDR3 DNA: TGTGCCAGTAGTATAAGCGGGGCGTCGGATGAGCAGTTCTTC; CDR3 protein: CASSISGASDEQFF
V gene: TRBV5-1; J gene: TRBJ2-2; D gene: TRBD2; clone size: -; CDR3 DNA: TGCGCCAGCAGCTGGGAGGGACGGCGGTCTAGCGGGGAGCTGTTTTTT; CDR3 protein: CASSWEGRRSSGELFF
V gene: TRBV4-2; J gene: TRBJ2-7; D gene: TRBD2; clone size: -; CDR3 DNA: TGTGCCAGCAGCCAAGAAGGATTAGCGGGGGGAACCTCCTACGAGCAGTACTTC; CDR3 protein: CASSQEGLAGGTSYEQYF
V gene: TRBV18; J gene: TRBJ2-1; D gene: TRBD1; clone size: -; CDR3 DNA: TGTGCCAGCTCACCCGACAGGGCCTACAATGAGCAGTTCTTC; CDR3 protein: CASSPDRAYNEQFF
V gene: TRBV6-5; J gene: TRBJ2-1; D gene: -; clone size: -; CDR3 DNA: TGTGCCAGCAGTTACTCGACGGCGGTGGGAGGAGGTGAGCAGTTCTTC; CDR3 protein: CASSYSTAVGGGEQFF
V gene: TRBV7-2; J gene: TRBJ2-7; D gene: -; clone size: -; CDR3 DNA: TGTGCCAGCAGCTTAGCGCGGGACTCCTACGAGCAGTACTTC; CDR3 protein: CASSLARDSYEQYF
V gene: TRBV2; J gene: TRBJ2-7; D gene: TRBD2; clone size: -; CDR3 DNA: TGTGCCAGCAGTCTGTCTTGGGCTAGCGGCGAATCCTACGAGCAGTACTTC; CDR3 protein: CASSLSWASGESYEQYF
V gene: TRBV18; J gene: TRBJ2-5; D gene: TRBD1; clone size: -; CDR3 DNA: TGTGCCAGCTCAACGGGACAGGAGCAGACCCAGTACTTC; CDR3 protein: CASSTGQEQTQYF
V gene: TRBV5-1; J gene: TRBJ2-1; D gene: -; clone size: once; CDR3 DNA: TGCGCCAGCAGCTTGTTAGCCCCAACCTACAATGAGCAGTTCTTC; CDR3 protein: CASSLLAPTYNEQFF
V gene: TRBV5-4; J gene: TRBJ1-2; D gene: -; clone size: -; CDR3 DNA: TGTGCCAGCAGCTACGATCCGGGGGCTAACTATGGCTACACCTTC; CDR3 protein: CASSYDPGANYGYTF
V gene: TRBV7-2; J gene: TRBJ2-1; D gene: -; clone size: -; CDR3 DNA: TGTGCCAGCAGCCAGGACTGGAGCGGATTCTTCTACAATGAGCAGTTCTTC; CDR3 protein: CASSQDWSGFFYNEQFF
V gene: TRBV5-1; J gene: TRBJ2-1; D gene: TRBD1; clone size: -; CDR3 DNA: TGCGCCAGCAGCCTTAGACAGGGTAGGGACAATGAGCAGTTCTTC; CDR3 protein: CASSLRQGRDNEQFF
V gene: TRBV7-9; J gene: TRBJ1-1; D gene: -; clone size: -; CDR3 DNA: TGTGCCACTCGCGGGGGACCACCGGCCTTCTTT; CDR3 protein: CATRGGPPAFF
V gene: TRBV7-8; J gene: TRBJ1-5; D gene: -; clone size: -; CDR3 DNA: TGTGCCAGCAGCGGCAGGTATAGCAATCAGCCCCAGCATTTT; CDR3 protein: CASSGRYSNQPQHF
V gene: TRBV9; J gene: TRBJ2-3; D gene: -; clone size: -; CDR3 DNA: TGTGCCAGCAGCGTAGGAAGCGGGTCGGGCCCGACGCAGTATTTT; CDR3 protein: CASSVGSGSGPTQYF
V gene: TRBV10-3; J gene: TRBJ2-3; D gene: -; clone size: -; CDR3 DNA: TGTGCCATCAGTGGCGAAAGCACAGATACGCAGTATTTT; CDR3 protein: CAISGESTDTQYF
V gene: TRBV5-8; J gene: TRBJ2-1; D gene: TRBD1; clone size: -; CDR3 DNA: TGTGCCAGCAGCTTGGGACAGGGTGAGGATGAGCAGTTCTTC; CDR3 protein: CASSLGQGEDEQFF
V gene: TRBV10-1; J gene: TRBJ1-2; D gene: TRBD1; clone size: -; CDR3 DNA: TGCGCCAGCAGTGAGTTACAGGGGACTAACTATGGCTACACCTTC; CDR3 protein: CASSELQGTNYGYTF
V gene: TRBV9; J gene: TRBJ2-7; D gene: -; clone size: -; CDR3 DNA: TGTGCCAGCAGCTCTACTCGGAAGGGGTCTCCTTACGAGCAGTACTTC; CDR3 protein: CASSSTRKGSPYEQYF
V gene: TRBV7-2; J gene: TRBJ2-5; D gene: -; clone size: -; CDR3 DNA: TGTGCCAGCAGCTTAGACGTCCGGCAGGGGGGAAAGACCCAGTACTTC; CDR3 protein: CASSLDVRQGGKTQYF
V gene: TRBV18; J gene: TRBJ1-1; D gene: -; clone size: -; CDR3 DNA: TGTGCCAGCTCACCATTAGAGGCAGCCTTCGTCCAGAACACTGAAGCTTTCTTT; CDR3 protein: CASSPLEAAFVQNTEAFF
V gene: TRBV9; J gene: TRBJ2-3; D gene: -; clone size: -; CDR3 DNA: TGTGCCAGCAGCCCCCTTCTGACAGATACGCAGTATTTT; CDR3 protein: CASSPLLTDTQYF